This is a list of T cell receptor beta chains from one sample in a study of radiotherapy plus CTLA-4 blockade in lung cancer. Only in-frame clones appear in the TCRdb table, and some are missing; sequencing was by immunoSEQ multiplex PCR. Found here are tens of thousands of clones, 65% to 80% of them singletons; the top ten hold around 7.7%. The specimen comprised peripheral blood, sampled from a patient treated with radiotherapy plus ipilimumab. These receptors all stem from a human donor with non-small cell lung cancer who had stable disease on radiotherapy plus ipilimumab. Both conserved end residues are part of each CDR3. A D gene is named only where the DNA matches it firmly. Some rows have no size entry. The others give once, few or many, or a class for an expanded clone.

D gene,J gene,clone size,V gene,CDR3 protein,CDR3 DNA
-,TRBJ1-5,-,TRBV29-1,CSVGSGHNQPQHF,TGCAGCGTTGGGTCAGGCCACAATCAGCCCCAGCATTTT
-,TRBJ2-5,-,TRBV20-1,CSAEYETQYF,TGCAGTGCTGAGTACGAGACCCAGTACTTC
-,TRBJ1-3,-,TRBV2,CARGTPGNTIYF,TGTGCCAGGGGGACGCCTGGAAACACCATATATTTT
-,TRBJ1-1,-,TRBV6-5,CASSEASGEAFF,TGTGCCAGCAGTGAAGCGTCGGGGGAAGCTTTCTTT
-,TRBJ1-2,-,TRBV7-2,CASSSVSTGYTF,TGTGCCAGCAGCAGCGTATCGACGGGCTACACCTTC
TRBD1,TRBJ1-5,-,TRBV5-5,CASSLVFRDRVSNQPQHF,TGTGCCAGCAGCTTGGTTTTTCGGGACAGGGTAAGCAATCAGCCCCAGCATTTT
-,TRBJ2-3,-,TRBV19,CASSAQYTQYF,TGTGCCAGTAGTGCACAGTATACGCAGTATTTT
-,TRBJ1-2,once,TRBV5-1,CASSSDIPNYGYTF,TGCGCCAGCAGCTCGGACATCCCTAACTATGGCTACACCTTC
TRBD1,TRBJ1-2,-,TRBV5-1,CASSSGTGVLGDGYTF,TGCGCCAGCAGTTCCGGGACAGGGGTGTTGGGTGATGGCTACACCTTC
TRBD1,TRBJ2-7,-,TRBV5-5,CASSLVRGQGLYEQYF,TGTGCCAGCAGCTTGGTCCGCGGACAGGGGCTCTACGAGCAGTACTTC
-,TRBJ1-5,-,TRBV7-6,CAGSGPNQPQHF,TGTGCCGGCAGCGGACCCAATCAGCCCCAGCATTTT
TRBD1,TRBJ1-6,-,TRBV13,CASSTQTGTGSSYNSPLHF,TGTGCCAGCAGCACCCAAACCGGGACAGGGAGCTCCTATAATTCACCCCTCCACTTT
-,TRBJ1-4,few,TRBV5-1,CASSLRGWSNEKLFF,TGCGCCAGCAGCTTAAGGGGGTGGAGTAATGAAAAACTGTTTTTT
TRBD2,TRBJ2-1,-,TRBV4-2,CASSQARIAGGRMYNEQFF,TGTGCCAGCAGCCAAGCCCGCATAGCGGGGGGGCGGATGTACAATGAGCAGTTCTTC
-,TRBJ1-2,-,TRBV5-1,CASSARQVLGGYTF,TGCGCCAGCAGCGCGAGACAAGTCCTGGGGGGCTACACCTTC
-,TRBJ1-5,-,TRBV21-1,CASRRAIATLAHQPQHF,TGTGCCAGCAGGAGGGCTATAGCTACATTGGCACATCAGCCCCAGCATTTT
TRBD1,TRBJ2-7,-,TRBV18,CASSPRQGISREQYF,TGTGCCAGCTCACCCAGACAGGGTATCTCTCGCGAGCAGTACTTC
-,TRBJ1-6,-,TRBV18,CASSPGGRNSPLHF,TGTGCCAGCTCACCGGGAGGGCGCAATTCACCCCTCCACTTT
-,TRBJ2-5,few,TRBV7-2,CASSLPSETQYF,TGTGCCAGCAGCCTTCCCTCCGAGACCCAGTACTTC
-,TRBJ2-2,-,TRBV14,CASSSRSRSGELFF,TGTGCCAGCAGCTCGAGATCCAGGAGCGGGGAGCTGTTTTTT
TRBD2,TRBJ2-7,-,TRBV10-2,CASSEAGGLSEQYF,TGCGCCAGCAGTGAAGCGGGGGGGCTTTCCGAGCAGTACTTC
-,TRBJ1-2,-,TRBV18,CASSPTGSGAHGYTF,TGTGCCAGCTCACCAACAGGGTCCGGGGCGCATGGCTACACCTTC
-,TRBJ1-3,-,TRBV18,CASSPGHGGNTIYF,TGTGCCAGCTCACCAGGACACGGAGGAAACACCATATATTTT
TRBD2,TRBJ2-2,-,TRBV27,CASSSLGERGLNTGELFF,TGTGCCAGCAGCTCTCTGGGTGAGCGGGGATTGAACACCGGGGAGCTGTTTTTT
TRBD1,TRBJ2-7,few,TRBV30,CAWSVGGTYEQYF,TGTGCCTGGAGTGTAGGGGGCACCTACGAGCAGTACTTC
TRBD1,TRBJ1-6,-,TRBV19,CASSISRGRSPLHF,TGTGCCAGTAGTATATCCAGGGGGCGATCACCCCTCCACTTT
-,TRBJ1-2,few,TRBV28,CASGEYGYTF,TGTGCCAGCGGGGAATATGGCTACACCTTC
-,TRBJ2-1,-,TRBV7-2,CASSYLDGHEQFF,TGTGCCAGCAGCTACCTGGATGGCCATGAGCAGTTCTTC
-,TRBJ1-3,once,TRBV18,CASPPPSSPGNTIYF,TGTGCCAGCCCACCACCGTCCAGCCCTGGAAACACCATATATTTT
-,TRBJ2-1,few,TRBV6-4,CASATGDHNEQFF,TGTGCCAGCGCCACCGGGGACCACAATGAGCAGTTCTTC
-,TRBJ2-6,-,TRBV9,CASSVGGSGANVLTF,TGTGCCAGCAGCGTAGGGGGCTCTGGGGCCAACGTCCTGACTTTC
-,TRBJ1-3,medium-sized,TRBV5-8,CASSLQGHLGNTIYF,TGTGCCAGCAGCTTGCAAGGCCACCTTGGAAACACCATATATTTT
-,TRBJ2-3,few,TRBV27,CASSLGGEDTQYF,TGTGCCAGCAGTTTAGGGGGAGAAGATACGCAGTATTTT
-,TRBJ1-4,once,TRBV28,CASSSGRTNEKLFF,TGTGCCAGCAGCTCAGGGAGGACTAATGAAAAACTGTTTTTT
-,TRBJ1-1,once,TRBV11-2,CASSPGWNTEAFF,TGTGCCAGCAGCCCAGGGTGGAACACTGAAGCTTTCTTT
-,TRBJ2-6,once,TRBV2,CATKGHNSGANVLTF,TGTGCCACCAAGGGACACAACTCTGGGGCCAACGTCCTGACTTTC